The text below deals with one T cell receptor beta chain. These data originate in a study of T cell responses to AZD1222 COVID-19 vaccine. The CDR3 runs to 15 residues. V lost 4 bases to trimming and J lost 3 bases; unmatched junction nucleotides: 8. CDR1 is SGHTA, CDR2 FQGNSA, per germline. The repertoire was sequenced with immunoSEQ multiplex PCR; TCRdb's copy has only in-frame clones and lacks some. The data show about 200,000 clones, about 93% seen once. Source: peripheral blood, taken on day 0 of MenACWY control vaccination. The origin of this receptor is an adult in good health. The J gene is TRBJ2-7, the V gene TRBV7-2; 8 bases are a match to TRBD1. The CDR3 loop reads CASSSRTGFGYEQYF. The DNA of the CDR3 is TGTGCCAGCAGCTCTAGGACAGGGTTTGGCTACGAGCAGTACTTC.